This T cell receptor beta chain came from a study of breast tumors, draining lymph nodes, adjacent tissues. Study-level findings and limits: Tumors had less TCR diversity than lymph nodes, more than nontumor tissue.

This clonotype was found many times. What it binds is not known. J gave up 7 bases and V 5 bases, and 5 bases lay outside the gene matches. Germline V lookup: CDR1 DFQATT, CDR2 SNEGSKA (reference sequence). The CDR3 is 13 amino acids. A single record per CDR3 protein comes from TCRdb applying MiXCR to the multiplex PCR reads. The profile shows fewer than 25,000 distinct CDR3 sequences, 32% of them singletons. This receptor was identified in a female donor with breast cancer. Some clones in this sample may be carry-over from other donors' samples. This rearrangement joins TRBV20-1 to TRBJ2-2; 9 bases map to TRBD2. Sequences were obtained from breast tumor tissue. Here the CDR3 DNA reads TGCAGTGCTGGGGGACTAGCTGGCGGGGAGCTGTTTTTT. Amino acids: CSAGGLAGGELFF.